Listed below are T cell receptor beta chains from one sample, sequenced in a study of T-cell reconstitution after alpha-beta-depleted transplantation in children. TCRdb processed the PCR reads anew with MiXCR; each CDR3 protein has one entry. This table holds fewer than 400,000 distinct CDR3 sequences, over 20% found once. The material was PBMCs from the stem cell graft donor, obtained from the stem cell graft. These receptors all come from a human donor who donated a stem cell graft to a child with acute myeloid leukemia. Both conserved end residues are part of each CDR3. D genes are given only for firm matches. Clone size is not always given. Where it is, it says once, few, many or a class for expanded clones.

size,V,D,J,DNA,CDR3
many,TRBV6-5,TRBD2,TRBJ2-5,TGTGCCAGCAGTTACGGGGTAGCGGGTGGTTATGAGACCCAGTACTTC,CASSYGVAGGYETQYF
many,TRBV5-1,TRBD2,TRBJ2-1,TGCGCCAGCAGCTCCCCGACTAGCGGGATATCCTCCTACAATGAGCAGTTCTTC,CASSSPTSGISSYNEQFF
once,TRBV12-3/TRBV12-4,.,TRBJ2-7,TGTGCCAGCAGTCCCTCCGGGACATTCGAGCAGTACTTC,CASSPSGTFEQYF
few,TRBV12-3/TRBV12-4,.,TRBJ2-5,TGTGCCAGCAGTCAACGGTCATTACGCCTGGTGGGGGAGACCCAGTACTTC,CASSQRSLRLVGETQYF
many,TRBV12-3/TRBV12-4,TRBD1,TRBJ2-3,TGTGCCAGCAGTCCAACACGGACAGGGTTAGCGTATTTT,CASSPTRTGLAYF
.,TRBV9,TRBD1,TRBJ2-1,TGTGCCAGCAGCCCACCGGACAGGGGGAATTTCTTC,CASSPPDRGNFF
many,TRBV29-1,TRBD2,TRBJ2-1,TGCAGCGTTCACACTAGCGGAGACTACAATGAGCAGTTCTTC,CSVHTSGDYNEQFF
few,TRBV29-1,.,TRBJ1-1,TGCAGCGTTGAAGATCGGGCACCTAACACTGAAGCTTTCTTT,CSVEDRAPNTEAFF
many,TRBV6-1,TRBD2,TRBJ2-5,TGTGCCAGCAGTTATGCGCTAGCGGGAGGAGAGACCCAGTACTTC,CASSYALAGGETQYF
few,TRBV25-1,.,TRBJ2-7,TGTGCCAGCAGGAACTCGGGGACCTACGAGCAGTACTTC,CASRNSGTYEQYF
many,TRBV20-1,.,TRBJ1-1,TGCAGTGCCACAGAGAATATAGAAGCTTTCTTT,CSATENIEAFF
.,TRBV27,TRBD1,TRBJ2-5,TGTGCCAGCAGTTTTCGGGACAGGGGTCAGACCCAGTACTTC,CASSFRDRGQTQYF
.,TRBV7-8,TRBD2,TRBJ2-3,TGTGCCAGCAGCTTAGGTCCTAGCGGGAGTATCACAGATACGCAGTATTTT,CASSLGPSGSITDTQYF
.,TRBV6-6,.,TRBJ2-7,TGTGCCACCTCTTTAGTCGGTCCCCACGAGCAGTACTTC,CATSLVGPHEQYF
few,TRBV6-1,TRBD1,TRBJ2-3,TGTGCCAGCAGAAAACAGGGGACCCAACAAGATACGCAGTATTTT,CASRKQGTQQDTQYF
.,TRBV6-2/TRBV6-3,.,TRBJ2-3,TGTGCCAGCAGTAACCAGCTAGCGAATTCGGGGGATACGCAGTATTTT,CASSNQLANSGDTQYF
few,TRBV5-1,.,TRBJ2-3,TGCGCCAGCAGCTTGGTTGCTCCTAGCACAGATACGCAGTATTTT,CASSLVAPSTDTQYF
many,TRBV12-3/TRBV12-4,.,TRBJ2-3,TGTGCCAGCAGTTTAGGGAGGGGGAGGTCAGATACGCAGTATTTT,CASSLGRGRSDTQYF
.,TRBV7-2,.,TRBJ2-3,TGTGCCAGCAGCCCGACTAGTACCACAGATACGCAGTATTTT,CASSPTSTTDTQYF
few,TRBV15,TRBD1,TRBJ2-7,TGTGCCACCAGCAGAAAATCGGGACAGGGTATCAACGAGCAGTACTTC,CATSRKSGQGINEQYF
few,TRBV15,.,TRBJ2-3,TGTGCCACCAGCAGGGAGACCGAGCATACGCAGTATTTT,CATSRETEHTQYF
.,TRBV5-1,TRBD1,TRBJ2-3,TGCGCCAGCAGCCCCGGACAGGGAAATACGCAGTATTTT,CASSPGQGNTQYF
few,TRBV20-1,.,TRBJ2-7,TGCAGTGCTAGAGATCAAGACGGCTACGAGCAGTACTTC,CSARDQDGYEQYF
many,TRBV10-3,.,TRBJ1-1,TGTGCCATCAGTGAGTCAAGCCGGGGGGACACTGAAGCTTTCTTT,CAISESSRGDTEAFF
.,TRBV5-1,TRBD1,TRBJ2-5,TGCGCCAGCAGCTTGGATCCCAGGGGGCAGGAGACCCAGTACTTC,CASSLDPRGQETQYF
few,TRBV27,.,TRBJ1-1,TGTGCCAGCAGTTTATGGCGAGACACTGAAGCTTTCTTT,CASSLWRDTEAFF
few,TRBV29-1,.,TRBJ2-1,TGCAGCGTTGGCCGGAGGGCGGATGAGCAGTTCTTC,CSVGRRADEQFF
.,TRBV21-1,.,TRBJ2-7,TGTGCCAGCAGCAAAGTTCTTAACCTCTCCTACGAGCAGTACTTC,CASSKVLNLSYEQYF
few,TRBV18,.,TRBJ1-4,TGTGCCAGCTCACCAACCGCAACTAATGAAAAACTGTTTTTT,CASSPTATNEKLFF
many,TRBV29-1,TRBD1,TRBJ2-1,TGCAGCGTTAAGGGGGCAAGCTCCTACAATGAGCAGTTCTTC,CSVKGASSYNEQFF
.,TRBV12-3/TRBV12-4,.,TRBJ2-7,TGTGCCAGCAGTTTCCCGTCGACGGGGGCTTCCTACGAGCAGTACTTC,CASSFPSTGASYEQYF
few,TRBV29-1,TRBD1,TRBJ2-3,TGCAGCGCTGGACAGGGGACAGATACGCAGTATTTT,CSAGQGTDTQYF
.,TRBV28,.,TRBJ2-1,TGTGCCAGCAACGGGCAGTTCTTC,CASNGQFF
few,TRBV29-1,TRBD1,TRBJ1-3,TGCAGCGTTGTAGTCCAAGGGACAGGGGGCTCTGGAAACACCATATATTTT,CSVVVQGTGGSGNTIYF
.,TRBV10-3,.,TRBJ2-7,TGTGCCATCAGTGAGGTTGATAGTAAGATCGTCGAGCAGTACTTC,CAISEVDSKIVEQYF
few,TRBV6-1,.,TRBJ2-6,TGTGCCAGCAGCCAAGCGGAATCTGGGGCCAACGTCCTGACTTTC,CASSQAESGANVLTF
few,TRBV27,TRBD2,TRBJ2-7,TGTGCCACCCTACGGACTAGCAGAAATTCCTACGAGCAGTACTTC,CATLRTSRNSYEQYF
few,TRBV15,TRBD1,TRBJ2-1,TGTGCCACCAGCCCACCACCGGGACAGAGATACAATGAGCAGTTCTTC,CATSPPPGQRYNEQFF
.,TRBV7-7,.,TRBJ2-3,TGTGCCAGCAGCCTCGAGCGCACAGATACGCAGTATTTT,CASSLERTDTQYF
many,TRBV27,.,TRBJ2-7,TGTGCCAGCAGTTTCTCATCCTCCCAAGAGCAGTACTTC,CASSFSSSQEQYF
.,TRBV20-1,.,TRBJ1-2,TGCAGTGCTAGAAGGCAGCTAGATGGCTACACCTTC,CSARRQLDGYTF
.,TRBV20-1,TRBD1,TRBJ1-1,TGCAGTGCTAGGGTTCCCGGGGGACAGGGGAACACTGAAGCTTTCTTT,CSARVPGGQGNTEAFF
many,TRBV29-1,.,TRBJ2-7,TGCAGCGTGCGGAGGGGGCGGAACGGTTACGAGCAGTACTTC,CSVRRGRNGYEQYF
few,TRBV3-1,.,TRBJ2-3,TGTGCCAGCAGCCAAGATCGGTTCGGCCCAGATACGCAGTATTTT,CASSQDRFGPDTQYF
.,TRBV7-2,TRBD2,TRBJ2-7,TGTGCCAGCAGCCCTACCCTGGCAGCGGGAGGGCACGAGCAGTACTTC,CASSPTLAAGGHEQYF
.,TRBV20-1,TRBD2,TRBJ2-7,TGCAGTGCTAGATCCGGGACTAGCGGTGATGAGCAGTACTTC,CSARSGTSGDEQYF
few,TRBV12-3/TRBV12-4,.,TRBJ2-1,TGTGCCACCCGGGACGGCAACAATGAGCAGTTCTTC,CATRDGNNEQFF
few,TRBV12-3/TRBV12-4,TRBD1,TRBJ2-6,TGTGCCAGCAGCCGAACAGGGGTAGGGGCCAACGTCCTGACTTTC,CASSRTGVGANVLTF
few,TRBV20-1,.,TRBJ2-3,TGCAGTGCTAGAGCCCCCCCCAACCCAAATACGCAGTATTTT,CSARAPPNPNTQYF
.,TRBV12-3/TRBV12-4,TRBD2,TRBJ2-1,TGTGCCAGCATAGGTAGGACTAGCTCCTACAATGAGCAGTTCTTC,CASIGRTSSYNEQFF
.,TRBV27,.,TRBJ1-5,TGTGCCAGCAGTTTTTCTCATAGCAATCAGCCCCAGCATTTT,CASSFSHSNQPQHF
.,TRBV12-3/TRBV12-4,TRBD1,TRBJ1-5,TGTGCCAGCAGGCCCGGACAGGCGGACCCCTACAATCAGCCCCAGCATTTT,CASRPGQADPYNQPQHF
.,TRBV14,.,TRBJ2-5,TGTGCCAGCAGCCGTTCTTACCTAACCCAGTACTTC,CASSRSYLTQYF
.,TRBV6-2/TRBV6-3,.,TRBJ1-1,TGTGCCAGCAGCCAATCGCCTAGAGAAGCTTTCTTT,CASSQSPREAFF